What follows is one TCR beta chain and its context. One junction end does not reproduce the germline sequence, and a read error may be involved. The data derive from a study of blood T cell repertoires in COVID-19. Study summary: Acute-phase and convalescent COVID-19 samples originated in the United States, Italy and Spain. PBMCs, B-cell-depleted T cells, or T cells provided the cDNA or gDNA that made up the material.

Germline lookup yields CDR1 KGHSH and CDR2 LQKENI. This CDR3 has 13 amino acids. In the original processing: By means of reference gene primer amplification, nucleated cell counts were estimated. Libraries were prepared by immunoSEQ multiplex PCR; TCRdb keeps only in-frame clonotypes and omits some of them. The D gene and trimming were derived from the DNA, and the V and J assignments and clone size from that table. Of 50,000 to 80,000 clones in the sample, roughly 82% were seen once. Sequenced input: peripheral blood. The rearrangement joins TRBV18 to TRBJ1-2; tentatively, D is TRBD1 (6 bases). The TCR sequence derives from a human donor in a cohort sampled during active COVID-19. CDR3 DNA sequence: TGTGCCAGCTCACCAGGACAGTCCTATGACTACACCTTC. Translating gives CASSPGQSYDYTF.